This T cell receptor (beta chain) originates from a study of cytomegalovirus exposure and HLA in healthy donors. The PCR employed 60 Vbeta primers together with 13 Jbeta primers. In the original processing: An analysis that came later counted 77 million or so unique TCR beta chains, approximately 12 million shared. TCRdb's table, derived via immunoSEQ multiplex PCR, lists solely in-frame clones and lacks some. V, J and clone size are those of that table, while D and trimming were read from the DNA. This sample has tens of thousands of clones, with under 9% found just once. The study, taken as a whole, reports: Later examination showed HLA-associated TCR beta chains had greater clonal expansion than equally common others. While the bulk of TCR sequences proved rare, some public TCRs turned up in many donors. It was in a later analysis that TCR association rates were seen to vary by HLA locus, highest for DRB1 and lowest for HLA-C.

Details on this clone: Antigen unknown.

This CDR3 comprises 14 residues. Germline loops: CDR1 MNHNS, CDR2 SASEGT. Deletions cut 5 bases from V and 0 bases from J, with 8 bases between. This TCR was sampled from a man aged 50-60 years in good health and CMV-seronegative. Specimen: PBMCs. The V and J genes are TRBV6-1 and TRBJ1-5; D ambiguous. CDR3 in DNA: TGTGCCAGCAGTATAAACAGTAGCAATCAGCCCCAGCATTTT. Its protein is CASSINSSNQPQHF.